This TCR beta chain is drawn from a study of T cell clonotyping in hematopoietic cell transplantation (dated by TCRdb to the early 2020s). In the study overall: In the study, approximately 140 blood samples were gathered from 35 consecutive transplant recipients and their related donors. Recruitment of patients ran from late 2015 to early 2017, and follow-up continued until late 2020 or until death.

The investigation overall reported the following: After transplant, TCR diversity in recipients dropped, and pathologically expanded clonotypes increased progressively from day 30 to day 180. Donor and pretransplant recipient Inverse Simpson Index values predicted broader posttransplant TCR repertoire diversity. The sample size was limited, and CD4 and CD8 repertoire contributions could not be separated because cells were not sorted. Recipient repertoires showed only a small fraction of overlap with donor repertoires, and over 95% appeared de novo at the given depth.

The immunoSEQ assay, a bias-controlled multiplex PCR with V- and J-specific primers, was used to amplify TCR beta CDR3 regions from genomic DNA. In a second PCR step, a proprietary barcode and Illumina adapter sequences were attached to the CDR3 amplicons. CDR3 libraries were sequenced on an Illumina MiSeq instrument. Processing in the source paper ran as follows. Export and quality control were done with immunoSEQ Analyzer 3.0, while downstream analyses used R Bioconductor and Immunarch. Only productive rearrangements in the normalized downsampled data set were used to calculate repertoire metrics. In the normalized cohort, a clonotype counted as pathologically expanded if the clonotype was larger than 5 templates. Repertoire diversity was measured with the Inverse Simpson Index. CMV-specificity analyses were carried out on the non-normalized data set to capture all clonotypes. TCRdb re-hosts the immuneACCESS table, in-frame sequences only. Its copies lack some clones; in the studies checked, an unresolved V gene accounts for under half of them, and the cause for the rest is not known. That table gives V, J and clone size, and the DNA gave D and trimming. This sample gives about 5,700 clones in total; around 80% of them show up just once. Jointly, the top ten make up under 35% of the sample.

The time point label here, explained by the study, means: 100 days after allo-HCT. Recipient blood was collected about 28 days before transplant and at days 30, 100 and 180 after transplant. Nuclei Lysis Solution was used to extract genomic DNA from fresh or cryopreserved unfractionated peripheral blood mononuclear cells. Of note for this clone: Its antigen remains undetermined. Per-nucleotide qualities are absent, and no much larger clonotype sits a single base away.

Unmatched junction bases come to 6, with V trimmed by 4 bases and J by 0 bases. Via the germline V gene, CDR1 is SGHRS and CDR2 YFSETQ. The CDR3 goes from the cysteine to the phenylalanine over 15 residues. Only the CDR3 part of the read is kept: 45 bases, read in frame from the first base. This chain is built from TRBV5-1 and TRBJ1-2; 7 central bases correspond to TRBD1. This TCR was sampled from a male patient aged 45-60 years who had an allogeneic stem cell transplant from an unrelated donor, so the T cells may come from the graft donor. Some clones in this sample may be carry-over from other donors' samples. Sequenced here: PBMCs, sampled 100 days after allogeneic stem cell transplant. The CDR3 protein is CASSLSGTANYGYTF. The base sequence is TGCGCCAGCAGCCTATCGGGGACAGCTAACTATGGCTACACCTTC.